These 25 T cell receptor beta chains originate from one sample sequenced in a study of identical twins. MiXCR, run by TCRdb on the 5' RACE reads, gives a single entry per CDR3 protein. The sample shows 1.5 million to 2 million distinct CDR3 sequences, less than 40% of them seen only once. The sample comprised cord blood. The receptor source for this set is a newborn girl in good health.

V gene TRBV15 combines with J gene TRBJ1-1, with TRBD1 as a possible D gene (5 bases). CDR1 LNHNV and CDR2 YYDKDF come from the germline V gene (reference sequence). Trimming took off 1 base at V and 1 base at J, with 7 bases between the two ends. The CDR3 consists of 14 residues. The chain's CDR3 is CATSRGQPNTEAFF. As DNA, the CDR3 is TGTGCCACCAGCAGAGGACAGCCGAACACTGAAGCTTTCTTT.

The V gene is TRBV20-1, the J gene TRBJ1-2; D unresolved. Trimming removed 3 bases from V and 5 bases from J, with 7 bases in between. Germline V gene sequence: CDR1 DFQATT, CDR2 SNEGSKA (reference sequence). The CDR3 extends over 11 amino acids. CDR3 sequence reads: CSASVEYGYTF. The CDR3 DNA sequence: TGCAGTGCTAGTGTAGAATATGGCTACACCTTC.

As concerns this clonotype: The junction differs from germline at one of its ends, possibly a read error. V usage is TRBV7-9 and J usage is TRBJ2-4, with 7 bases matching TRBD2. The CDR3 length is 17 residues. Germline CDR1 SEHNR, CDR2 FQNEAQ (reference sequence). CDR3 residues: CASSLAGSLLAKNIQYF. The CDR3 coding sequence is TGCGCCAGCAGCTTAGCGGGTAGCCTCTTGGCCAAAAACATTCAGTACTTC.

The chain has TRBV20-1 and TRBJ2-3; 11 nucleotides agree with TRBD2. Germline loops: CDR1 DFQATT, CDR2 SNEGSKA (reference sequence). The junction had 5 bases not matched to a gene; V was cut back by 3 bases and J by 6 bases. The CDR3 runs 14 residues. This CDR3 reads CSARGTSGGDTQYF. As DNA, the CDR3 is TGCAGTGCTAGGGGTACTAGCGGGGGCGATACGCAGTATTTT.

The table lists this clonotype with a few counts. The chain is built from TRBV20-1 and TRBJ2-7, with D perhaps matching TRBD1 or TRBD2 (5 bases each). The length of the CDR3 is 17 residues. V lost 1 base and J 7 bases, leaving 26 bases between the germline ends. Germline CDR1 is DFQATT and CDR2 is SNEGSKA (reference sequence). Here the CDR3 reads CSARVFPGTSSYNEQYF. The CDR3 bases are TGCAGTGCTAGAGTTTTCCCCGGGACGTCCTCCTACAATGAGCAGTACTTC.

This clonotype was counted a few times. The V and J genes are TRBV21-1 and TRBJ2-7; the table's D call, TRBD2, was not checked against the DNA. TRBV21-1 is tagged as a pseudogene. The CDR3 sequence is 15 residues long. CDR3 sequence (DNA): TGTGCCAGCAGCAAAGGAGGGCATAGCTCCTACGAGCAGTACTTC. This gives the protein CASSKGGHSSYEQYF.

This clonotype was seen many times. The gene calls are TRBV29-1 and TRBJ1-4; no reliable D call. The germline V and J ends were trimmed by 7 bases and 4 bases, with 13 bases remaining between them. This CDR3 spans 13 amino acids. Germline values: CDR1 SQVTM, CDR2 ANQGSEA. The CDR3 coding sequence is TGCAGCGCCTCCTGGTCTCTTAATGAAAAACTGTTTTTT. This codes for CSASWSLNEKLFF.

This clonotype showed up just a few times. The chain uses TRBV5-1 and TRBJ1-1; D ambiguous. V was clipped by 0 bases and J by 0 bases, with 9 bases between them. CDR3 length: 15 residues. Germline V gene lookup returns CDR1 SGHRS and CDR2 YFSETQ. CDR3 region: CASSLDSGMNTEAFF. The CDR3 region has the DNA TGCGCCAGCAGCTTGGATTCAGGAATGAACACTGAAGCTTTCTTT.

As concerns this clonotype: A much larger clone is a single base away; this may be a read error. The chain couples TRBV29-1 to TRBJ2-1; D ambiguous. The CDR3 length is 12 residues. V was shortened by 4 bases and J by 6 bases, with 10 bases between the two germline ends. Germline values: CDR1 SQVTM, CDR2 ANQGSEA. The CDR3 DNA reads as TGCAGCGTTGTTCGTAAAGGCAATGAGCAGTTCTTC. Translated, it gives CSVVRKGNEQFF.

The rearrangement uses TRBV6-6 and TRBJ1-1, with no clear D. In germline, CDR1 is MNHNY, CDR2 SVGAGI (reference sequence). This CDR3 has 15 residues. Deletions cut 0 bases from V and 0 bases from J, with 8 bases between. CDR3 region: CASSYSPAVNTEAFF. The CDR3 DNA reads as TGTGCCAGCAGTTACTCCCCGGCGGTGAACACTGAAGCTTTCTTT.

The rearrangement links TRBV2 to TRBJ2-4; unclear D gene. The end of the DNA fits TRBJ2-7 better, so the J call may be wrong. The length of the CDR3 is 10 residues. Germline V gives CDR1 SNHLY, CDR2 FYNNEI. DNA for the CDR3: TGTGCCAGCAGTTGGGGCGAGCAGTACTTC. Encoded protein: CASSWGEQYF.

There are a few counts of this clonotype. The chain carries TRBV18 and TRBJ1-1; 7 nucleotides agree with TRBD1. Per the germline V gene, CDR1 is KGHSH and CDR2 is LQKENI. The CDR3 is made up of 16 amino acids. Trimming at V came to 5 bases and at J to 0 bases, leaving 9 bases not matched to a gene. CDR3 sequence reads: CASSIQGPLMNTEAFF. The CDR3, as DNA: TGTGCCAGCTCAATACAGGGGCCCCTAATGAACACTGAAGCTTTCTTT. Together with reference TRBV18 and TRBJ1-1, the CDR3 gives the full variable domain: NAGVMQNPRHLVRRRGQEARLRCSPMKGHSHVYWYRQLPEEGLKFMVYLQKENIIDESGMPKERFSAEFPKEGPSILRIQQVVRGDSAAYFCASSIQGPLMNTEAFFGQGTRLTVV.

This chain uses TRBV28 with TRBJ1-5; D uncertain. The CDR3 extends over 13 amino acids. The V gene's germline CDR1 is MDHEN and CDR2 SYDVKM. V was clipped by 2 bases and J by 6 bases, with 8 bases between them. CDR3 sequence reads: CASSLVTTQPQHF. The CDR3 nucleotides are TGTGCCAGCAGTTTAGTTACCACTCAGCCCCAGCATTTT.

This clonotype has more than one count but fewer than ten. The genes are TRBV14 and TRBJ1-5; D is perhaps TRBD1 (5 bases). This CDR3 has 13 amino acids. Trimming cost V 3 bases and J 6 bases, with 9 bases left between them. Per the germline V gene, CDR1 is SGHDN and CDR2 is FVKESK. The CDR3 DNA reads as TGTGCCAGCAGCCAGTGGGGCGGTCAGCCCCAGCATTTT. Protein: CASSQWGGQPQHF.

V is TRBV29-1 and J is TRBJ2-5; D is unresolved. V lost 1 base and J 5 bases, leaving 11 bases between the germline ends. The germline V gene has CDR1 SQVTM and CDR2 ANQGSEA. The CDR3 is 13 residues long. Here the CDR3 reads CSVEVRSGETQYF. The CDR3 DNA sequence: TGCAGCGTTGAAGTCCGGAGTGGGGAGACCCAGTACTTC.

This clonotype was recorded once. V is TRBV7-9 and J is TRBJ2-4; 7 nucleotides line up with TRBD2. Trimming took 1 base from V and 2 from J; bases not matched to a gene: 11. CDR1 is SEHNR, CDR2 FQNEAQ, per germline (reference sequence). The CDR3 runs 18 residues. CDR3 sequence (DNA): TGTGCCAGCAGCTTAGGGTTTGGGGGAGCGGGGCCCAAAAACATTCAGTACTTC. Its translation: CASSLGFGGAGPKNIQYF.

The rearrangement links TRBV20-1 to TRBJ1-1; 9 nucleotides match TRBD1. The trim removed 1 base at V and 3 bases at J, leaving 6 bases unmatched. The germline gives CDR1 DFQATT, CDR2 SNEGSKA (reference sequence). The CDR3 length is 15 residues. This chain's CDR3 is CSARGGTGWDTEAFF. In DNA form, the CDR3 reads TGCAGTGCTAGAGGGGGGACAGGGTGGGACACTGAAGCTTTCTTT.

This clonotype was seen a few times. V gene TRBV19 combines with J gene TRBJ2-7, with TRBD1 as a possible D gene (6 bases). V lost 4 bases, J lost 2 bases, and 12 bases lay in between. From germline, CDR1 is LNHDA and CDR2 SQIVND (reference sequence). The length of the CDR3 is 14 residues. The CDR3 nucleotides are TGTGCCAGTAGTAAAAACCGGACAGCCTACGAGCAGTACTTC. Its translation: CASSKNRTAYEQYF.

This clonotype was observed a handful of times. This chain connects TRBV4-1 to TRBJ2-1, with 14 bases that match TRBD2. Germline CDR1 reads MGHRA; CDR2 reads YSYEKL. The CDR3 is 17 residues long. V lost 4 bases to trimming and J lost 7 bases; unmatched junction nucleotides: 9. CDR3 loop: CASSLRLAGGPINEQFF. The CDR3 DNA reads TGCGCCAGCAGCCTAAGACTAGCGGGAGGGCCTATTAATGAGCAGTTCTTC.

The chain links TRBV7-9 to TRBJ1-1, with D perhaps matching TRBD1 (6 bases). The CDR3 runs to 14 residues. V lost 2 bases and J lost 4, with 11 bases in between. CDR1 and CDR2 from the germline V gene are SEHNR and FQNEAQ (reference sequence). The CDR3 nucleotides read TGTGCCAGCAGCTTATTGGGGGCGATCACTGAAGCTTTCTTT. It specifies CASSLLGAITEAFF.

This clonotype has a handful of counts. The genes are TRBV12-3 or TRBV12-4 and TRBJ2-1, with D perhaps matching TRBD1 (6 bases). This CDR3 is built from 12 residues. Trimming shortened V by 6 bases and J by 12 bases, and 15 bases separated the two germline ends. CDR3 in amino acids: CASSPRGYGQFF. The CDR3 region has the DNA TGTGCCAGCAGCCCGAGGGGGTATGGGCAGTTCTTC.

The genes are TRBV20-1 and TRBJ2-7, with 10 positions matching TRBD1. The DNA end lines up better with TRBJ2-5; the J call may be wrong. CDR3 length equals 15 residues. CDR1 and CDR2 (germline): DFQATT, SNEGSKA (reference sequence). The CDR3 DNA follows: TGCAGTGCTACCCACGGACAGGGGGTGGGGGAGACCCAGTACTTC. Its protein product is CSATHGQGVGETQYF.

The chain recombines TRBV2 with TRBJ2-2, with TRBD1 identical over 7 bases. J lost 5 bases, V lost 7 bases, and 1 base had no gene match. Germline V gene sequence: CDR1 SNHLY, CDR2 FYNNEI. The CDR3 runs to 12 residues. The CDR3 region is CASKQGTGELFF. DNA of the CDR3: TGTGCCAGCAAACAGGGGACCGGGGAGCTGTTTTTT.

This clonotype was counted between two and nine times. The CDR3 DNA reads as TGTGCCACCAGCTCCCGGGACAGGGTCACAGATACGCAGTATTTT. Protein sequence: CATSSRDRVTDTQYF. The V gene is TRBV15, the J gene TRBJ2-3, with TRBD1 matching over 9 bases. After removal of 5 bases from V and 2 bases from J, the junction contained 5 bases not matched to a gene. CDR3 size: 15 residues. In germline, CDR1 is LNHNV, CDR2 YYDKDF (reference sequence). The variable domain in full, completed from reference TRBV15 and TRBJ2-3, reads DAMVIQNPRYQVTQFGKPVTLSCSQTLNHNVMYWYQQKSSQAPKLLFHYYDKDFNNEADTPDNFQSRRPNTSFCFLDIRSPGLGDTAMYLCATSSRDRVTDTQYFGPGTRLTVL.

Ten or more counts support this clonotype. The genes are TRBV29-1 and TRBJ1-2, with 9 bases matching TRBD1. The CDR3 runs 16 residues. Germline CDR1 is SQVTM and CDR2 is ANQGSEA. V lost 4 bases, J lost 8 bases, and 17 bases stayed unmatched. The CDR3 DNA sequence: TGCAGCGTTGGAGAAGGGGGTAAACAGGGGGCTTACGGCTACACCTTC. Its translation is CSVGEGGKQGAYGYTF.